Presented here are 26 T cell receptor beta chains from one specimen sequenced in a study of CD4+ T cells in melanoma. The table came from immunoSEQ multiplex PCR; TCRdb's copy has only in-frame clones and leaves some out. The profile shows approximately 9,600 clones, roughly four fifths of them singletons. Sequencing input: cells from a culture (not recorded whether cultured in vitro). These receptors were taken from a human donor with melanoma.

The chain links TRBV12-3 or TRBV12-4 to TRBJ1-1, with no clear D. V lost 3 bases and J lost 1, with 6 bases in between. This CDR3 has 13 residues. CDR3 amino acids: CASSFGRNTEAFF. CDR3 DNA: TGTGCCAGCAGTTTCGGACGGAACACTGAAGCTTTCTTT.

The chain couples TRBV27 to TRBJ1-1; 7 bases fit TRBD1. Looked up from germline, CDR1 is MNHEY and CDR2 is SMNVEV (reference sequence). The CDR3 covers 16 residues. Trimming took 7 bases from V and 7 from J; bases not matched to a gene: 18. This chain's CDR3 is CASNWYQGVRNGEAFF. The DNA for the CDR3 is TGTGCCAGCAACTGGTATCAGGGGGTCAGAAACGGTGAAGCTTTCTTT.

The gene calls are TRBV18 and TRBJ2-1; 9 bases match TRBD2. Trimming removed 1 base from V and 4 bases from J; junction bases left unmatched: 8. CDR1 is KGHSH, CDR2 LQKENI, per germline. The length of the CDR3 is 17 residues. In DNA form, the CDR3 reads TGTGCCAGCTCACCACTCTCCCTAGCGGGGAAATACAATGAGCAGTTCTTC. The encoded protein is CASSPLSLAGKYNEQFF. Combining the CDR3 with reference TRBV18 and TRBJ2-1 gives the whole variable domain NAGVMQNPRHLVRRRGQEARLRCSPMKGHSHVYWYRQLPEEGLKFMVYLQKENIIDESGMPKERFSAEFPKEGPSILRIQQVVRGDSAAYFCASSPLSLAGKYNEQFFGPGTRLTVL.

The J gene is TRBJ2-7, the V gene TRBV6-5; D might be TRBD1 (5 bases). CDR3 length equals 14 residues. CDR1 is MNHEY, CDR2 SVGAGI, per germline. The V and J ends lost 0 bases and 4 bases respectively, with 10 bases between them. The CDR3 here is CASSYSLQGYEQYF. The CDR3 DNA reads as TGTGCCAGCAGTTACTCACTTCAGGGTTACGAGCAGTACTTC.

The chain combines TRBV9 with TRBJ2-7, with 8 bases matching TRBD2. Germline CDR1 SGDLS, CDR2 YYNGEE. This CDR3 contains 14 residues. V was clipped by 0 bases and J by 7 bases; unmatched bases: 6. The CDR3 DNA reads as TGTGCCAGCAGCGTAGCTTCCCGGGGGGGTGAGCAGTACTTC. Residues: CASSVASRGGEQYF.

This chain links TRBV29-1 with TRBJ2-3; unclear D gene. Germline loops: CDR1 SQVTM, CDR2 ANQGSEA. The CDR3 length is 12 residues. The ends were cut back, 3 bases at V and 2 bases at J, with 6 bases in the middle. DNA of the CDR3: TGCAGCGTTGAGGCAGCCACAGATACGCAGTATTTT. Translation gives CSVEAATDTQYF.

The sample holds one count of this clone. This chain uses TRBV6-5 with TRBJ1-1; D possibly corresponds to TRBD1 (5 bases). V was shortened by 2 bases and J by 2 bases, with 9 bases between the two germline ends. Looked up from germline, CDR1 is MNHEY and CDR2 is SVGAGI. The CDR3 contains 14 residues. CDR3 in amino acids: CASSYGGSNTEAFF. In DNA form, the CDR3 reads TGTGCCAGCAGTTACGGGGGAAGCAACACTGAAGCTTTCTTT.

The gene calls are TRBV6-5 and TRBJ2-3, with D perhaps matching TRBD2 (6 bases). The V and J ends lost 9 bases and 4 bases respectively, with 20 bases between them. Per the germline V gene, CDR1 is MNHEY and CDR2 is SVGAGI. The CDR3 runs 15 residues. CDR3: CASGRGGDRADTQYF. In DNA form, the CDR3 reads TGTGCCAGTGGAAGAGGAGGGGATCGGGCAGATACGCAGTATTTT.

The genes are TRBV7-3 and TRBJ2-5; D ambiguous. The V gene's germline CDR1 is SGHTA and CDR2 FQGTGA. This CDR3 has 15 residues. Trimming shortened V by 2 bases and J by 4 bases, and 14 bases separated the two germline ends. Here the CDR3 DNA reads TGTGCCAGCAGCTTATTCGCTAGTCCGGGAGAGACCCAGTACTTC. Residues: CASSLFASPGETQYF.

The chain uses TRBV7-9 and TRBJ2-2; D unclear. The V end lost 3 bases, the J end lost 4 bases, and 9 bases lay between the germline ends. Germline V gene sequence: CDR1 SEHNR, CDR2 FQNEAQ (reference sequence). This CDR3 has 14 residues. The DNA of the CDR3 is TGTGCCAGCAGCTTGAGCAGCTTCACCGGGGAGCTGTTTTTT. This translates into CASSLSSFTGELFF. The full variable domain, its missing parts supplied by reference TRBV7-9 and TRBJ2-2, is DTGVSQNPRHKITKRGQNVTFRCDPISEHNRLYWYRQTLGQGPEFLTYFQNEAQLEKSRLLSDRFSAERPKGSFSTLEIQRTEQGDSAMYLCASSLSSFTGELFFGEGSRLTVL.

The CDR3 here is CASSQALTDTQYF. For the CDR3, the DNA is TGCGCCAGCAGCCAGGCACTCACAGATACGCAGTATTTT. The chain couples TRBV4-1 to TRBJ2-3, with no clear D. Trimming took 3 bases from V and 2 from J, leaving 6 bases between them. This CDR3 has 13 amino acids. Germline V gene data show CDR1 as MGHRA and CDR2 as YSYEKL.

This clone was detected only once. The CDR3, as DNA: TGCGCCAGCAGCTCGTACCCGGGACTAGCTTCGGAGACCCAGTACTTC. Translated: CASSSYPGLASETQYF. This chain connects TRBV5-1 to TRBJ2-5; 9 bases agree with TRBD2. The length of the CDR3 is 16 residues. From germline, CDR1 is SGHRS and CDR2 YFSETQ. V dropped 3 bases and J dropped 5; count of bases not matched to a gene: 11.

This clone was seen just once. The rearrangement uses TRBV3-1 (or the pseudogene TRBV3-2) and TRBJ2-7, with a tentative D call TRBD2 (7 bases). The germline V gene encodes CDR1 LGHDT and CDR2 YNNKEL (reference sequence). V lost 1 base and J lost 0, with 10 bases in between. The CDR3 spans 15 residues. CDR3 loop: CASSQVGGASYEQYF. The CDR3, as DNA: TGTGCCAGCAGCCAAGTGGGGGGGGCCTCCTACGAGCAGTACTTC.

This clone was picked up a small number of times. In nucleotides, the CDR3 is TGTGCCAGCAGCGTAGGGTTCGGGAGAACTAGCACAGATACGCAGTATTTT. As protein: CASSVGFGRTSTDTQYF. This chain uses TRBV9 with TRBJ2-3; tentative D call: TRBD2 (6 bases). Germline V gives CDR1 SGDLS, CDR2 YYNGEE. The CDR3 covers 17 residues. Trimming removed 0 bases at V and 0 bases at J, with 14 bases between.

This clone was observed once. The chain uses TRBV18 and TRBJ2-7; 7 positions agree with TRBD1. The V segment lost 5 bases and the J segment 5 bases; nucleotides outside the gene matches: 9. Germline assignment: CDR1 KGHSH and CDR2 LQKENI. The CDR3 is 14 amino acids. The chain's CDR3 is CASSSRQGSHEQYF. The CDR3 coding sequence is TGTGCCAGCTCATCTAGACAGGGATCTCACGAGCAGTACTTC.

This clone was seen a handful of times. The chain uses TRBV27 and TRBJ1-2, with 7 bases identical to TRBD1. V lost 4 bases and J lost 6; bases outside the gene matches: 8. CDR1 is MNHEY and CDR2 is SMNVEV in the germline V gene (reference sequence). This CDR3 has 14 residues. The CDR3 nucleotides are TGTGCCAGCAGTTCCTTAGACAGGGCCCATGGCTACACCTTC. Encoded protein: CASSSLDRAHGYTF.

This rearrangement joins TRBV6-5 to TRBJ2-5, with a possible D match to TRBD2 (5 bases). This CDR3 region has 15 residues. V lost 6 bases and J 0 bases, leaving 14 bases between the germline ends. Germline values: CDR1 MNHEY, CDR2 SVGAGI. The chain's CDR3 is CASRRREYHQETQYF. The CDR3 DNA reads TGTGCCAGCAGGAGAAGGGAGTACCACCAAGAGACCCAGTACTTC.

The chain carries TRBV2 and TRBJ2-7; D uncertain. V was trimmed by 3 bases and J by 4 bases, leaving 7 bases between them. The CDR3 contains 12 residues. Germline V gene lookup returns CDR1 SNHLY and CDR2 FYNNEI. CDR3 in amino acids: CASSEGLYEQYF. CDR3 nucleotide sequence: TGTGCCAGCAGTGAGGGTTTATACGAGCAGTACTTC.

V usage is TRBV7-9 and J usage is TRBJ2-1; TRBD2 matches at 10 bases. Germline values: CDR1 SEHNR, CDR2 FQNEAQ (reference sequence). There are 15 residues in the CDR3. With V trimmed by 5 bases and J by 7 bases, 8 bases remained unmatched. CDR3 DNA sequence: TGTGCCAGCAGCATTCAGCGGGGGGGCAAGAATGAGCAGTTCTTC. Its protein product is CASSIQRGGKNEQFF. The full variable domain, rest sourced from reference TRBV7-9 and TRBJ2-1, is DTGVSQNPRHKITKRGQNVTFRCDPISEHNRLYWYRQTLGQGPEFLTYFQNEAQLEKSRLLSDRFSAERPKGSFSTLEIQRTEQGDSAMYLCASSIQRGGKNEQFFGPGTRLTVL.

This sequence joins TRBV4-1 and TRBJ2-3; no definite D call. Germline CDR1 and CDR2: MGHRA and YSYEKL. The CDR3 has 17 amino acids. Trimming took off 1 base at V and 6 bases at J, with 20 bases between the two ends. Here the CDR3 reads CASSQGLGIGRRDTQYF. In DNA, the CDR3 is TGCGCCAGCAGCCAAGGGTTAGGGATCGGCCGCCGGGATACGCAGTATTTT.

This chain uses TRBV12-3 or TRBV12-4 with TRBJ1-5; TRBD1 matches at 7 bases. Trimming took 6 bases from V and 7 from J; bases not matched to a gene: 3. The CDR3 runs to 12 residues. The CDR3 bases are TGTGCCAGCAGCTACAGGGGCCAGCCCCAGCATTTT. Protein: CASSYRGQPQHF.

The genes are TRBV30 and TRBJ2-7, with D possibly TRBD2 on 6 matching bases. Germline V gene data show CDR1 as GTSNPN and CDR2 as SVGIG (reference sequence). The CDR3 is 15 residues long. Trimming left V 3 bases short and J 1 base short, with 16 bases between. The CDR3 DNA reads as TGTGCCTGGAGGGCCCGAGGTAGCGGATCCTACGAGCAGTACTTC. It codes for CAWRARGSGSYEQYF.

CDR3 nucleotide sequence: TGTGCCAGCAGCTTATCTACTTACAGGGGCGCTAACTATGGCTACACCTTC. Protein: CASSLSTYRGANYGYTF. This chain joins TRBV5-4 and TRBJ1-2; the match to TRBD1 covers 7 bases. Trimming cost V 2 bases and J 0 bases; bases outside gene matches: 10. Germline V gene lookup returns CDR1 SGHNT and CDR2 YYREEE (reference sequence). CDR3 length: 17 residues.

This clone was detected only a few times. The rearrangement links TRBV14 to TRBJ1-2, with D hard to call. V lost 5 bases and J 4 bases, leaving 11 bases between the germline ends. CDR3 length: 13 amino acids. The V gene's germline CDR1 is SGHDN and CDR2 FVKESK. The CDR3 reads CASSEGRSYGYTF. For the CDR3, the DNA is TGTGCCAGCAGCGAAGGGAGGAGCTATGGCTACACCTTC. The full variable domain, its missing parts supplied by reference TRBV14 and TRBJ1-2, is EAGVTQFPSHSVIEKGQTVTLRCDPISGHDNLYWYRRVMGKEIKFLLHFVKESKQDESGMPNNRFLAERTGGTYSTLKVQPAELEDSGVYFCASSEGRSYGYTFGSGTRLTVV.

The rearrangement joins TRBV4-2 to TRBJ1-2; D is unresolved. The CDR3 length is 14 residues. Germline V gives CDR1 LGHNA, CDR2 YNFKEQ. The V and J ends lost 5 bases and 6 bases respectively, with 16 bases between them. The CDR3 here is CASSFRSSGDGYTF. In nucleotides, the CDR3 is TGTGCCAGCAGCTTCCGGAGTTCTGGCGATGGCTACACCTTC.

The chain has TRBV12-3 or TRBV12-4 and TRBJ1-2; D remains unclear. V was pared by 5 bases and J by 6 bases, with 7 bases between. The CDR3 is 11 residues long. For the CDR3, the DNA is TGTGCCAGCAGTCTCGGCGATGGCTACACCTTC. Translating it yields CASSLGDGYTF.